This T cell receptor (beta chain) was recovered during a study of T cell responses to AZD1222 COVID-19 vaccine. Clones were read by immunoSEQ multiplex PCR, and TCRdb kept only the in-frame ones, dropping some. Of about 130,000 clones in the sample, around 84% were seen once. Whole-study results and caveats: Repertoires were sampled only after the peak T cell response.

The V end lost 7 bases, the J end lost 0 bases, and 7 bases lay between the germline ends. The CDR3 extends over 14 amino acids. The germline V gene has CDR1 MDHEN and CDR2 SYDVKM. Worth noting for this clone: The antigen remains unidentified.

V is TRBV28 and J is TRBJ1-6; D is unclear. Sequenced material: peripheral blood, taken on day 0 of AZD1222 vaccination. This receptor was taken from an adult in good health. The CDR3 region has the DNA TGTGCCAGCAAGGGCAGCTCCTATAATTCACCCCTCCACTTT. The encoded protein is CASKGSSYNSPLHF.